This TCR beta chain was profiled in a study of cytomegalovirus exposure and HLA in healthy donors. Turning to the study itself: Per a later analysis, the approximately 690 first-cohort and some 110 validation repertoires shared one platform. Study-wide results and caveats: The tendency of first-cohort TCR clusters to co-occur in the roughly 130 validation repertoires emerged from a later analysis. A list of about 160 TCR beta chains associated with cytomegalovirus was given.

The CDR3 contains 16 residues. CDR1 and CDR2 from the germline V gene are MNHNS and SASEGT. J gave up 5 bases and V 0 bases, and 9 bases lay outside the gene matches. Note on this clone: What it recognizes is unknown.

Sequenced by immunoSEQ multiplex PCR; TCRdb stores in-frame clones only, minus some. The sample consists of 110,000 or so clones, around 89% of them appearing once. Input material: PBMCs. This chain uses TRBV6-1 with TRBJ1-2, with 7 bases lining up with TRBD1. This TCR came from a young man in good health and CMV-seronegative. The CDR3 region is CASSEASGQAGYGYTF. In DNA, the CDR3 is TGTGCCAGCAGTGAAGCATCTGGACAGGCCGGGTATGGCTACACCTTC.